This entry lists 7 T cell receptor beta chains sequenced from one sample in a study of T cell responses to AZD1222 COVID-19 vaccine. This table comes from immunoSEQ multiplex PCR, and its TCRdb copy is limited to in-frame clones, with some not included. This repertoire shows approximately 56,000 clones, 70% to 90% found once; its top ten account for roughly 15%. Sequenced material: peripheral blood, taken on day 0 of AZD1222 vaccination. These receptors were taken from an adult in good health.

This clone has a single count. The chain joins TRBV27 to TRBJ1-1; no reliable D call. Trimming took off 5 bases at V and 2 bases at J, with 12 bases between the two ends. Germline-derived CDR1 and CDR2 are MNHEY and SMNVEV (reference sequence). This CDR3 is 14 amino acids long. The CDR3 bases are TGTGCCAGCAGTCAAAGGAGGAGTAACACTGAAGCTTTCTTT. This sequence encodes CASSQRRSNTEAFF.

V gene TRBV3-1 (or the pseudogene TRBV3-2) combines with J gene TRBJ2-5, with D possibly TRBD2 on 5 matching bases. The CDR3 has 14 residues. CDR1 and CDR2 (germline): LGHDT, YNNKEL (reference sequence). Trimming took 0 bases from V and 4 from J, leaving 9 bases between them. The CDR3 sequence is CASSQDLGGETQYF. The CDR3 bases are TGTGCCAGCAGCCAAGATCTTGGAGGAGAGACCCAGTACTTC.

This sequence joins TRBV4-1 and TRBJ2-2; D is uncertain. This CDR3 contains 13 residues. The germline V and J ends were trimmed by 10 bases and 3 bases, with 12 bases remaining between them. Per germline, CDR1 MGHRA and CDR2 YSYEKL. CDR3 in DNA: TGCGCCACCCAAGGGTACGACACCGGGGAGCTGTTTTTT. The encoded protein is CATQGYDTGELFF.

The V gene is TRBV19, the J gene TRBJ1-6; D perhaps matches TRBD1 (5 bases). Germline V CDR1 and CDR2: LNHDA, SQIVND (reference sequence). The ends were cut back, 2 bases at V and 6 bases at J, with 14 bases in the middle. The CDR3 has 16 residues. CDR3 in amino acids: CASSILGGSRNSPLHF. The DNA for the CDR3 is TGTGCCAGTAGTATACTGGGGGGATCGCGTAATTCACCCCTCCACTTT.

The sample holds one count of this clone. The rearrangement joins TRBV2 to TRBJ1-5; D call uncertain. The V gene lost 6 bases and the J gene lost 2 bases, with 11 bases spanning the gap. CDR1 is SNHLY, CDR2 FYNNEI, per germline. The CDR3 is 14 residues long. CDR3 amino acids: CASSWQSGNQPQHF. The CDR3 coding sequence is TGTGCCAGCAGCTGGCAGTCTGGCAATCAGCCCCAGCATTTT.

The chain carries TRBV6-5 and TRBJ1-1; D gene ambiguous. The CDR3 has 15 residues. Trimming removed 0 bases from V and 2 bases from J, with 10 bases in between. The V gene's germline CDR1 is MNHEY and CDR2 SVGAGI. CDR3 coding DNA: TGTGCCAGCAGTTACTCACCGTGGGGTAACACTGAAGCTTTCTTT. It encodes CASSYSPWGNTEAFF.

The chain employs TRBV28 and TRBJ1-1, with 9 bases lining up with TRBD1. Germline CDR1 is MDHEN and CDR2 is SYDVKM. Trimming cost V 2 bases and J 3 bases; bases outside gene matches: 4. This CDR3 has 15 amino acids. This chain's CDR3 is CASSLVGTGYTEAFF. The DNA for the CDR3 is TGTGCCAGCAGTTTAGTCGGGACAGGGTACACTGAAGCTTTCTTT.